What follows are 30 T cell receptor beta chains derived from one specimen sequenced in a study of T cells after yellow fever vaccination. TCRdb re-analysed the 5' RACE reads in MiXCR, keeping a single row per CDR3 protein. This sample has fewer than 450,000 distinct CDR3 sequences; 11% occur once, and the top ten carry less than 20%. Specimen: PBMCs, collected on the day of the first yellow fever vaccination. These receptor sequences come from a young man who received the YFV17D yellow fever vaccine.

This clonotype came up many times. The chain has TRBV5-1 and TRBJ1-2, with 10 bases aligning to TRBD1. Germline CDR1 reads SGHRS; CDR2 reads YFSETQ. V lost 3 bases and J lost 2; bases outside the gene matches: 10. This CDR3 has 17 amino acids. Here the CDR3 reads CASSSPGTGALNYGYTF. CDR3 bases: TGCGCCAGCAGCTCTCCGGGGACAGGGGCCTTAAACTATGGCTACACCTTC.

This clonotype was counted a few times. The J gene is TRBJ2-2, the V gene TRBV5-5; 10 positions match TRBD2. The V gene's germline CDR1 is SGHKS and CDR2 YYEKEE (reference sequence). V was pared by 6 bases and J by 5 bases, with 7 bases of the junction left unmatched. This CDR3 is built from 15 residues. The CDR3 coding sequence is TGTGCCAGCACCCTTAGCGGGGGGCAAACCGGGGAGCTGTTTTTT. Amino acid sequence: CASTLSGGQTGELFF.

This clonotype was counted only a few times. The rearrangement joins TRBV12-3 or TRBV12-4 to TRBJ2-7, with 7 nucleotides matching TRBD1. The CDR3 consists of 16 residues. With V trimmed by 5 bases and J by 0 bases, 10 bases remained unmatched. CDR3 sequence: CASSLNRGHYSYEQYF. In DNA, the CDR3 is TGTGCCAGCAGTCTCAACAGGGGACATTACTCCTACGAGCAGTACTTC.

The chain combines TRBV7-9 with TRBJ2-3; D might be TRBD2 (6 bases). Trimming pared 6 bases from V and 2 bases from J, leaving 18 bases between. The germline CDR1 and CDR2 sequences are SEHNR and FQNEAQ (reference sequence). The CDR3 is made up of 16 amino acids. The CDR3, as DNA: TGTGCCAGCAGAGAGGTTAGGGAGGCCTCCACAGATACGCAGTATTTT. It is translated as CASREVREASTDTQYF.

The J gene is TRBJ2-7, the V gene TRBV5-1; TRBD1 aligns across 7 bases. CDR3 length: 14 amino acids. Losses at the gene ends were 2 bases for V and 3 bases for J; bases not matched to a gene: 5. The germline gives CDR1 SGHRS, CDR2 YFSETQ. The DNA for the CDR3 is TGCGCCAGCAGCTTCGGGACAGTCCTCTACGAGCAGTACTTC. Encoded protein: CASSFGTVLYEQYF.

This clonotype occurred a few times. The chain carries TRBV18 and TRBJ2-4, with unresolved D. V gave up 3 bases and J gave up 0 bases, with 12 bases separating them. This CDR3 spans 16 amino acids. The germline gives CDR1 KGHSH, CDR2 LQKENI. The CDR3 spells CASSPWIREAKNIQYF. CDR3 DNA: TGTGCCAGCTCACCCTGGATCCGTGAAGCCAAAAACATTCAGTACTTC.

The V gene is TRBV5-1, the J gene TRBJ1-2, with a possible D match to TRBD1 (6 bases). V was pared by 4 bases and J by 9 bases, with 16 bases between. Germline V gene sequence: CDR1 SGHRS, CDR2 YFSETQ. The CDR3 extends over 13 amino acids. CDR3 nucleotides: TGCGCCAGCAGCCCCCGGACAGATTCGAGCTACACCTTC. This translates into CASSPRTDSSYTF.

This clonotype was counted only a few times. This chain connects TRBV5-4 to TRBJ2-3; 10 bases map to TRBD2. Germline CDR1 and CDR2: SGHNT and YYREEE (reference sequence). This CDR3 has 15 residues. J lost 3 bases, V lost 0 bases, and 1 base had no gene match. The DNA of the CDR3 is TGTGCCAGCAGCTTGGATAGCGGGGGGACAGATACGCAGTATTTT. It yields the protein CASSLDSGGTDTQYF.

The chain joins TRBV5-4 to TRBJ2-2; D unresolved. The germline CDR1 and CDR2 sequences are SGHNT and YYREEE (reference sequence). Trimming took off 7 bases at V and 6 bases at J, with 10 bases between the two ends. The CDR3 totals 12 residues. The CDR3 loop is CASGELSGELFF. The CDR3 nucleotides read TGTGCCAGCGGCGAGTTGTCCGGGGAGCTGTTTTTT.

This clonotype has a handful of counts. V and J are TRBV6-1 and TRBJ2-3; D is uncertain. Germline V gene lookup returns CDR1 MNHNS and CDR2 SASEGT. CDR3 length: 15 residues. Deletions cut 6 bases from V and 0 bases from J, with 13 bases between. CDR3 bases: TGTGCCAGCAGCCGTCAGACTCCTAGCACAGATACGCAGTATTTT. As protein: CASSRQTPSTDTQYF.

The sample holds a few counts of this clonotype. This chain uses TRBV5-1 with TRBJ2-6, with 8 nucleotides matching TRBD1. This CDR3 is 17 amino acids long. CDR1 is SGHRS, CDR2 YFSETQ, per germline. J gave up 3 bases and V 4 bases, and 9 bases lay outside the gene matches. CDR3 protein: CASSGDRGASGANVLTF. CDR3 nucleotide sequence: TGCGCCAGCAGCGGTGACAGGGGAGCAAGTGGGGCCAACGTCCTGACTTTC.

The DNA for the CDR3 is TGCGCCAGCAGCTTGGCCACAACGGGGGACACTGAAGCTTTCTTT. Translated: CASSLATTGDTEAFF. The chain recombines TRBV5-1 with TRBJ1-1, with TRBD1 as a possible D gene (5 bases). The CDR3 spans 15 residues. Per germline, CDR1 SGHRS and CDR2 YFSETQ. The ends were cut back, 0 bases at V and 3 bases at J, with 12 bases in the middle.

Many counts were recorded for this clonotype. This rearrangement joins TRBV5-4 to TRBJ2-1, with TRBD2 matching over 9 bases. The ends lost 4 bases at V and 2 bases at J; junction bases unmatched: 7. The germline V gene has CDR1 SGHNT and CDR2 YYREEE (reference sequence). This CDR3 is 16 amino acids long. Written as DNA, the CDR3 is TGTGCCAGCAGCCCCGCGGGAGGGTCACCCTACAATGAGCAGTTCTTC. Protein product: CASSPAGGSPYNEQFF.

The chain uses TRBV6-5 and TRBJ2-3, with D possibly being TRBD1 (5 bases). This CDR3 is 13 amino acids long. V lost 5 bases, J lost 4 bases, and 10 bases lay in between. Germline V gene data show CDR1 as MNHEY and CDR2 as SVGAGI. In DNA form, the CDR3 reads TGTGCCAGCAGTCACGGACAATCAGATACGCAGTATTTT. It specifies CASSHGQSDTQYF.

This clonotype was counted between two and nine times. The chain is built from TRBV9 and TRBJ2-1, with D perhaps TRBD2 (6 bases). This CDR3 has 15 residues. Trimming removed 0 bases from V and 4 bases from J, with 11 bases in between. Germline values: CDR1 SGDLS, CDR2 YYNGEE. The CDR3 loop reads CASSVGSGEYNEQFF. The CDR3 coding sequence is TGTGCCAGCAGCGTAGGATCGGGGGAATACAATGAGCAGTTCTTC. The full variable domain, its missing parts supplied by reference TRBV9 and TRBJ2-1, is DSGVTQTPKHLITATGQRVTLRCSPRSGDLSVYWYQQSLDQGLQFLIQYYNGEERAKGNILERFSAQQFPDLHSELNLSSLELGDSALYFCASSVGSGEYNEQFFGPGTRLTVL.

This clonotype was observed many times. At one end the junction does not follow the germline gene, possibly because of a read error. The J gene is TRBJ1-2, the V gene TRBV6-5; perhaps TRBD1 as D (5 bases). The CDR3 loop spans 16 amino acids. The germline V gene has CDR1 MNHEY and CDR2 SVGAGI. The CDR3 protein is CASSYSMGGPNYGYTF. The DNA of the CDR3 is TGTGCCAGCAGTTACTCTATGGGGGGACCTAATTATGGCTACACCTTC.

In its sample, this clonotype was seen a few times. V and J are TRBV18 and TRBJ2-3, with TRBD1 as a possible D gene (6 bases). The CDR3 runs 18 residues. From germline, CDR1 is KGHSH and CDR2 LQKENI. The V and J ends lost 0 bases and 1 base respectively, with 17 bases between them. The CDR3 nucleotides read TGTGCCAGCTCACCACCACCGCAGGGGCCGCGGGGCACAGATACGCAGTATTTT. Translated: CASSPPPQGPRGTDTQYF.

The chain recombines TRBV10-3 with TRBJ1-2, with 7 bases aligning to TRBD1. Per the germline V gene, CDR1 is ENHRY and CDR2 is SYGVKD. V dropped 9 bases and J dropped 0; count of bases not matched to a gene: 4. The CDR3 sequence is 13 residues long. The CDR3 spells CAITDRTNYGYTF. Here the CDR3 DNA reads TGTGCCATAACGGACAGGACTAACTATGGCTACACCTTC.

This clonotype was observed a handful of times. The chain couples TRBV7-2 to TRBJ1-3, with D possibly TRBD1 on 5 matching bases. The germline CDR1 and CDR2 sequences are SGHTA and FQGNSA. CDR3 length: 16 residues. V was shortened by 4 bases and J by 0 bases, with 13 bases between the two germline ends. The CDR3 region is CASSSGTPNSGNTIYF. The CDR3 bases are TGTGCCAGCAGCTCCGGGACGCCAAACTCTGGAAACACCATATATTTT.

This clonotype appeared a few times. The chain employs TRBV6-5 and TRBJ2-2, with D unresolved. V was pared by 0 bases and J by 7 bases, with 9 bases between. CDR1 and CDR2 (germline): MNHEY, SVGAGI. The CDR3 runs to 14 residues. Here the CDR3 reads CASSYSGKSGELFF. CDR3 DNA sequence: TGTGCCAGCAGTTACTCGGGCAAAAGCGGGGAGCTGTTTTTT.

In this sample, this clonotype turned up many times. V and J are TRBV6-2 or TRBV6-3 and TRBJ1-5; D is undetermined. The germline V gene has CDR1 MNHEY and CDR2 SVGEGT. The CDR3 spans 13 residues. V was trimmed by 0 bases and J by 7 bases, leaving 7 bases between them. DNA for the CDR3: TGTGCCAGCAGTTACTCAGGCGACCAGCCCCAGCATTTT. Translated: CASSYSGDQPQHF.

The chain is built from TRBV3-1 and TRBJ2-1, with TRBD1 matching 10 bases. Trimming removed 5 bases from V and 7 bases from J; junction bases left unmatched: 8. There are 15 residues in the CDR3. CDR1 is LGHDT, CDR2 YNNKEL, per germline (reference sequence). The CDR3 is CASSTAGTGVNEQFF. The DNA of the CDR3 is TGTGCCAGCAGCACGGCCGGGACAGGGGTGAATGAGCAGTTCTTC.

This clonotype was seen only a few times. This chain joins TRBV5-1 and TRBJ1-5; D call uncertain. The CDR3 extends over 16 amino acids. V was trimmed by 0 bases and J by 6 bases, leaving 16 bases between them. Germline CDR1 reads SGHRS; CDR2 reads YFSETQ. The CDR3 DNA reads as TGCGCCAGCAGCTTGGGGGATAACGTGCACGGTCAGCCCCAGCATTTT. This encodes CASSLGDNVHGQPQHF.

This chain links TRBV15 with TRBJ2-3, with a possible D match to TRBD2 (5 bases). CDR1 is LNHNV, CDR2 YYDKDF, per germline (reference sequence). V shed 0 bases and J shed 0 bases, with 10 bases lying between them. The CDR3 spans 16 residues. CDR3 sequence (DNA): TGTGCCACCAGCAGAGATTATCCGGGGAGCACAGATACGCAGTATTTT. Translated: CATSRDYPGSTDTQYF.

This chain connects TRBV7-9 to TRBJ2-5; TRBD2 matches at 8 bases. Germline CDR1 and CDR2: SEHNR and FQNEAQ (reference sequence). The CDR3 loop spans 14 amino acids. Trimming took 3 bases from V and 5 from J; bases not matched to a gene: 5. The CDR3 region is CASSFKQRGETQYF. The CDR3 bases are TGTGCCAGCAGCTTTAAACAGCGGGGGGAGACCCAGTACTTC.

This clonotype was recorded a few times. CDR3 sequence (DNA): TGTGCCAGCAGCTACTATGGTCCCGACAATGAGCAGTTCTTC. As protein: CASSYYGPDNEQFF. The rearrangement links TRBV11-2 to TRBJ2-1; no clear D gene. Germline-derived CDR1 and CDR2 are SGHAT and FQNNGV. This CDR3 comprises 14 residues. Trimming left V 4 bases short and J 5 bases short, with 12 bases between.

This clonotype was detected only a few times. The chain joins TRBV7-8 to TRBJ2-7; a possible D gene is TRBD1 (5 bases). The CDR3 is made up of 17 amino acids. The V end was cut by 1 base, the J end by 8 bases, with 24 bases between. Per germline, CDR1 SGHVS and CDR2 FQNEAQ. The CDR3 loop reads CASSLGVSSVTASQQYF. Here the CDR3 DNA reads TGTGCCAGCAGCTTAGGAGTATCTTCGGTGACAGCGAGTCAGCAGTACTTC.

The chain recombines TRBV12-3 or TRBV12-4 with TRBJ2-3; 9 bases map to TRBD2. This CDR3 region has 14 residues. J was trimmed by 2 bases and V by 8 bases; bases with no gene match: 5. CDR3 in DNA: TGTGCCAGCTTGACTAGCGGAGACACAGATACGCAGTATTTT. It is translated as CASLTSGDTDTQYF.

This sequence joins TRBV5-1 and TRBJ2-1; 11 bases line up with TRBD2. Per germline, CDR1 SGHRS and CDR2 YFSETQ. V was clipped by 4 bases and J by 4 bases; unmatched bases: 10. The CDR3 is made up of 17 amino acids. CDR3 sequence (DNA): TGCGCCAGCAGCGATAGCGGGGGGGGGGTTGCATACAATGAGCAGTTCTTC. Its protein product is CASSDSGGGVAYNEQFF.

V is TRBV7-6 and J is TRBJ1-1; no firm D call. CDR3 length equals 16 residues. Per germline, CDR1 SGHVS and CDR2 FNYEAQ. V was clipped by 5 bases and J by 1 base, with 17 bases between them. CDR3 sequence (DNA): TGTGCCAGCAGCCCCACCCCGGCAGAGAAGAACACTGAAGCTTTCTTT. It specifies CASSPTPAEKNTEAFF.